The next 5 T cell receptor beta chains were all read from a single sample in a study of blood T cell repertoires in COVID-19 (dated by TCRdb to the early 2020s). Library preparation was by the immunoSEQ multiplex PCR assay. The clones in this table, taken by TCRdb from immuneACCESS, are in-frame only. Not every clone is retained; where verified, under half of the shortfall comes from an unresolved V gene, and the cause of the rest is unknown. In this sample the table shows about 220,000 clones, around 89% of which occur a single time. The ten most abundant clones make up roughly 2.5% of the sample. Sequencing input: PBMCs or T cells enriched from blood (not recorded which). All receptors derive from a woman between 40 and 55 years old with acute COVID-19.

With regard to this clone: Other DNA sequences in this specimen translate into the identical CDR3. The chain uses TRBV5-1 and TRBJ1-1, with 8 bases lining up with TRBD1. The CDR3 consists of 12 residues. Germline V gives CDR1 SGHRS, CDR2 YFSETQ. Unmatched junction bases numbered 0, after V lost 0 bases and J lost 8 bases. The chain's CDR3 is CASSLGQGEAFF. CDR3 nucleotides: TGCGCCAGCAGCTTGGGACAGGGGGAAGCTTTCTTT.

This clone was counted a single time. The chain combines TRBV19 with TRBJ2-1, with TRBD2 matching 8 bases. The CDR3 length is 14 residues. Looked up from germline, CDR1 is LNHDA and CDR2 is SQIVND (reference sequence). V was pared by 10 bases and J by 9 bases, with 14 bases of the junction left unmatched. The CDR3 DNA reads TGTGCCATTCAACCGGGGGGGTTGTCTGGTGAGCAGTTCTTC. Translation gives CAIQPGGLSGEQFF.

V gene TRBV11-2 combines with J gene TRBJ2-2; D is undetermined. Germline lookup yields CDR1 SGHAT and CDR2 FQNNGV. V was clipped by 1 base and J by 6 bases, with 6 bases between them. The CDR3 consists of 13 residues. This CDR3 reads CASSLVAAGELFF. CDR3 DNA sequence: TGTGCCAGCAGCTTAGTAGCCGCCGGGGAGCTGTTTTTT.

This chain links TRBV10-3 with TRBJ1-4, with 7 nucleotides matching TRBD1. Germline loops: CDR1 ENHRY, CDR2 SYGVKD. This CDR3 region has 16 residues. The V gene end was trimmed by 3 bases and the J gene end by 7 bases; junction bases not matched to a gene: 11. CDR3 nucleotides: TGTGCCATCAGTGACCCCAAGACAGGGCTTTCTGAAAAACTGTTTTTT. Its translation: CAISDPKTGLSEKLFF.

This chain joins TRBV27 and TRBJ2-2; possibly TRBD1 for D (5 bases). Germline V gives CDR1 MNHEY, CDR2 SMNVEV (reference sequence). This CDR3 is 18 amino acids long. Trimming cost V 1 base and J 6 bases, with 21 bases left between them. In DNA, the CDR3 is TGTGCCAGCAGTTTATACCCACAGGTTGGATACTGGGCCGGGGAGCTGTTTTTT. Translating gives CASSLYPQVGYWAGELFF.